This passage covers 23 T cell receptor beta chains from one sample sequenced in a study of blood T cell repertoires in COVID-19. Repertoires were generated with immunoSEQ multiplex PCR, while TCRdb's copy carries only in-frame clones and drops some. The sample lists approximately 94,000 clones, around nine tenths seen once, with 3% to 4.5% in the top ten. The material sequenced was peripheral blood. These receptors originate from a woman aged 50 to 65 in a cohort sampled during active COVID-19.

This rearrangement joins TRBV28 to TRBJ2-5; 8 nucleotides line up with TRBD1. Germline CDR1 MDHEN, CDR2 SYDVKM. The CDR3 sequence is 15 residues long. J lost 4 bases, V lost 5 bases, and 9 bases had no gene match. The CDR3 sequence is CASSPPGQALETQYF. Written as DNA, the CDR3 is TGTGCCAGCAGTCCTCCGGGACAGGCGTTAGAGACCCAGTACTTC.

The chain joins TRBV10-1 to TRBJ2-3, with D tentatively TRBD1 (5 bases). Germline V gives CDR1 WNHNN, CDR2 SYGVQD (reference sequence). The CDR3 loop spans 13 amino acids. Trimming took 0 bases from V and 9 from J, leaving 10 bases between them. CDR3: CASSESRQGTQYF. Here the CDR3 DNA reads TGCGCCAGCAGTGAGTCACGGCAGGGCACGCAGTATTTT.

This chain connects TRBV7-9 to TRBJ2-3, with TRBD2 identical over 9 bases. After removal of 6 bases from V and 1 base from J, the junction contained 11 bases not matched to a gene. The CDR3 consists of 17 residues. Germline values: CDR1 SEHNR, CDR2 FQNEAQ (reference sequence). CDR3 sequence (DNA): TGTGCCAGCAGTGGGGGCGAAGCGGGAGGAGGCACAGATACGCAGTATTTT. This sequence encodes CASSGGEAGGGTDTQYF. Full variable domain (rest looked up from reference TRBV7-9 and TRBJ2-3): DTGVSQNPRHKITKRGQNVTFRCDPISEHNRLYWYRQTLGQGPEFLTYFQNEAQLEKSRLLSDRFSAERPKGSFSTLEIQRTEQGDSAMYLCASSGGEAGGGTDTQYFGPGTRLTVL.

As DNA, the CDR3 is TGTGCCAGCAGCCGAGACTCCCTATTCACTTACAATGAGCAGTTCTTC. Its translation is CASSRDSLFTYNEQFF. The rearrangement uses TRBV11-2 and TRBJ2-1; D unclear. The V end was cut by 5 bases, the J end by 4 bases, with 18 bases between. The V gene's germline CDR1 is SGHAT and CDR2 FQNNGV. CDR3 length: 16 residues. Filled out from reference TRBV11-2 and TRBJ2-1, the complete variable domain reads EAGVAQSPRYKIIEKRQSVAFWCNPISGHATLYWYQQILGQGPKLLIQFQNNGVVDDSQLPKDRFSAERLKGVDSTLKIQPAKLEDSAVYLCASSRDSLFTYNEQFFGPGTRLTVL.

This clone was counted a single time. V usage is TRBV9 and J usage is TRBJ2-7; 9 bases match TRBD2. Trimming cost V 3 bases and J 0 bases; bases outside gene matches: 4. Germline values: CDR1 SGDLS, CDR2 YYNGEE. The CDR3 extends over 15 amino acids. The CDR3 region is CASSASSGDSYEQYF. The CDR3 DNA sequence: TGTGCCAGCAGCGCGTCTAGCGGGGACTCCTACGAGCAGTACTTC.

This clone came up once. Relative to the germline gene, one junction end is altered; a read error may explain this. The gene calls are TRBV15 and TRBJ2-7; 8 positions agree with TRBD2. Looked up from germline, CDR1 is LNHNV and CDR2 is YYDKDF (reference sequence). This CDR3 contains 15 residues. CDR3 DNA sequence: TGTGCCACCAGCGGAGAGCGGGAGTCAATCTACGAGCAGTACTTC. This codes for CATSGERESIYEQYF.

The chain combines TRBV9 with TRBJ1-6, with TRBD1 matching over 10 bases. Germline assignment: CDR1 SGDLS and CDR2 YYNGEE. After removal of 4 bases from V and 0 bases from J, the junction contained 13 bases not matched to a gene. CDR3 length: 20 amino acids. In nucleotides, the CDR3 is TGTGCCAGCAGCCCACGCGCCGACAGGGGGCGATTCTCCTATAATTCACCCCTCCACTTT. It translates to CASSPRADRGRFSYNSPLHF.

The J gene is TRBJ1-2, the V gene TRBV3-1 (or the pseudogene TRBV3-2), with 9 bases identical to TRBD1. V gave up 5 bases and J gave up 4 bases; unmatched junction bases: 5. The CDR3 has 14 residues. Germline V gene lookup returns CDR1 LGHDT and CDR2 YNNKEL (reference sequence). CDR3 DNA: TGTGCCAGCAGCTTACAGGGGGCGGTCTATGGCTACACCTTC. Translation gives CASSLQGAVYGYTF.

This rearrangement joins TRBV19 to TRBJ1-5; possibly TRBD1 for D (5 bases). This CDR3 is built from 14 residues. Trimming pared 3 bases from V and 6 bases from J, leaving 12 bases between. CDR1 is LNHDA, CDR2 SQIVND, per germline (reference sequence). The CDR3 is CASSIQGSGQPQHF. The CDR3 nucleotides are TGTGCCAGTAGTATCCAGGGTTCGGGTCAGCCCCAGCATTTT.

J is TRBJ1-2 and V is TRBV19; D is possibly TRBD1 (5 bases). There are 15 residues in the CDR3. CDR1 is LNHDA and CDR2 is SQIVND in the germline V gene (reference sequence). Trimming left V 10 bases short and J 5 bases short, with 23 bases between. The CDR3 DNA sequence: TGTGCCACCAGGACATCGGCCCTCCCGTCGTATGGCTACACCTTC. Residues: CATRTSALPSYGYTF.

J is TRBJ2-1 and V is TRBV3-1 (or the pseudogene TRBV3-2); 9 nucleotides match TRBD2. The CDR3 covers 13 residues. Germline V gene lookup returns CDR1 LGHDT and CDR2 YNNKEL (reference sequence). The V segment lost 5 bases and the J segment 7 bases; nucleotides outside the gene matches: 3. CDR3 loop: CASSRLAENEQFF. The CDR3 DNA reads TGTGCCAGCAGCAGACTAGCGGAGAATGAGCAGTTCTTC.

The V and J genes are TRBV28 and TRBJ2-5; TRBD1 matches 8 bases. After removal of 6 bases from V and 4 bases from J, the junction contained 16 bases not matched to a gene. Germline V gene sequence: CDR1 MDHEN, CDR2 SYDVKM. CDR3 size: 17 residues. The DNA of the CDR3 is TGTGCCAGCAGGATGGGGCCTGGGACAGGTGGGGGAGAGACCCAGTACTTC. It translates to CASRMGPGTGGGETQYF. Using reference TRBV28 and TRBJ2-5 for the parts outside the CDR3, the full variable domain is DVKVTQSSRYLVKRTGEKVFLECVQDMDHENMFWYRQDPGLGLRLIYFSYDVKMKEKGDIPEGYSVSREKKERFSLILESASTNQTSMYLCASRMGPGTGGGETQYFGPGTRLLVL.

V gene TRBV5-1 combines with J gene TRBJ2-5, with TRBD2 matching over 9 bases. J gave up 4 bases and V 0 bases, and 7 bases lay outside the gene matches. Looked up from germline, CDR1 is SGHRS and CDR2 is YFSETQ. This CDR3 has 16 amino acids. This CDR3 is CASSLGLAGIGETQYF. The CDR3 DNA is TGCGCCAGCAGCTTGGGGCTAGCGGGAATCGGAGAGACCCAGTACTTC.

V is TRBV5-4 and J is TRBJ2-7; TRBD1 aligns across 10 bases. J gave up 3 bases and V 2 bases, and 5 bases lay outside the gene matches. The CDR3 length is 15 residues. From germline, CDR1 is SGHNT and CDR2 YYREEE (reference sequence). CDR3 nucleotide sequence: TGTGCCAGCAGCTTAGAGGGGGACAGGGGCTACGAGCAGTACTTC. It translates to CASSLEGDRGYEQYF.

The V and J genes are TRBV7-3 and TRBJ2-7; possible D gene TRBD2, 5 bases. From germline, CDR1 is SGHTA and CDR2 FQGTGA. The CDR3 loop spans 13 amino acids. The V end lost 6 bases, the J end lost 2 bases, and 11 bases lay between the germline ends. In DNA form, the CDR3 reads TGTGCCAGCAGAGCGGACGGAGCCTACGAGCAGTACTTC. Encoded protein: CASRADGAYEQYF.

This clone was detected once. In DNA form, the CDR3 reads TGTGCCAGCAGCTACGGACAGATACTATCTGGAAACACCATATATTTT. Residues: CASSYGQILSGNTIYF. The V gene is TRBV7-8, the J gene TRBJ1-3; D possibly corresponds to TRBD1 (6 bases). Germline V gene data show CDR1 as SGHVS and CDR2 as FQNEAQ. The V and J ends lost 4 bases and 1 base respectively, with 14 bases between them. The CDR3 runs 16 residues.

CDR3 coding DNA: TGTGCCAGCCTGGGAGGCCAGATAAGAAACACCATATATTTT. This gives the protein CASLGGQIRNTIYF. The gene calls are TRBV28 and TRBJ1-3; D gene uncertain. With 8 bases removed from V and 5 bases from J, the gap between germline ends came to 16 bases. The germline V gene encodes CDR1 MDHEN and CDR2 SYDVKM. The CDR3 sequence is 14 residues long.

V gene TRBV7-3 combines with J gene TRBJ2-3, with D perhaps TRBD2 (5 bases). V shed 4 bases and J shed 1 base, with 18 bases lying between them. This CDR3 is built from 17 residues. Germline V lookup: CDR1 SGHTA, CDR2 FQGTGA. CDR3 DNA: TGTGCCAGCAGCTGGCGTCTGGACTCCCTTCGCACAGATACGCAGTATTTT. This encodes CASSWRLDSLRTDTQYF.

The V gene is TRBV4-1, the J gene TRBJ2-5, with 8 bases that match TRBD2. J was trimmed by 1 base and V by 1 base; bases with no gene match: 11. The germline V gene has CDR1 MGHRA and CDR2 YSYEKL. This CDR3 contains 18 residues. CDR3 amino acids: CASSQGPGRAGGQETQYF. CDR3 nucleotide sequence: TGCGCCAGCAGCCAAGGGCCCGGTAGGGCGGGAGGCCAAGAGACCCAGTACTTC.

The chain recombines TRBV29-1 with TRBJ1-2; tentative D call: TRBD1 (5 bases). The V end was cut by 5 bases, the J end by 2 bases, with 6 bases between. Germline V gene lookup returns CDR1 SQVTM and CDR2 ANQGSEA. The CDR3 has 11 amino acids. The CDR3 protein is CSVQGNYGYTF. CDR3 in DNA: TGCAGCGTTCAGGGAAACTATGGCTACACCTTC.

CDR3 bases: TGTGCCAGCTCACCCGGACAGGGGGTGGGAGAAAAACTGTTTTTT. Translation gives CASSPGQGVGEKLFF. The chain combines TRBV18 with TRBJ1-4; 10 bases line up with TRBD1. The V gene end was trimmed by 3 bases and the J gene end by 8 bases; junction bases not matched to a gene: 6. Per germline, CDR1 KGHSH and CDR2 LQKENI. This CDR3 has 15 residues.

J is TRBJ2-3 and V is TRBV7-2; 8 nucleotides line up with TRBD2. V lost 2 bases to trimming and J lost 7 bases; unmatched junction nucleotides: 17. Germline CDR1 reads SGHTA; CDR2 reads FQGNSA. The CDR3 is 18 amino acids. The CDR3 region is CASSLQGRSLAGRNTQYF. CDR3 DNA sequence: TGTGCCAGCAGCTTACAAGGAAGGAGTCTAGCGGGCCGGAATACGCAGTATTTT.

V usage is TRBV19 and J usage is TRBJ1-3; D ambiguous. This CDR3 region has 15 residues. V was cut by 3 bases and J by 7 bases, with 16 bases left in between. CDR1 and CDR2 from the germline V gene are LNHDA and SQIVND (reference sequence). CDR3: CASSINPPLINTIYF. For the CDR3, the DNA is TGTGCCAGTAGTATTAACCCACCACTGATCAACACCATATATTTT.